The following is a TCR beta chain sequence with its context. Germline CDR1 and CDR2: SGHRS and YFSETQ. V was clipped by 4 bases and J by 2 bases; unmatched bases: 30. This CDR3 has 23 residues. In the original workflow: Estimated nucleated cell counts came from reference gene primer amplification. Assay used: immunoSEQ multiplex PCR; TCRdb lists only in-frame clones, some missing. V, J and clone size were drawn from that table, and D and trimming were deduced from the DNA. Of around 72,000 clones in the sample, over 75% were seen once. The data were taken from a study of blood T cell repertoires in COVID-19. Looking at the study overall: COVID-19 samples, acute and convalescent, were from the United States, Italy and Spain. In each case, the material was cDNA or gDNA derived from T cells, B-cell-depleted T cells, or PBMCs.

The chain employs TRBV5-1 and TRBJ2-7; 10 positions match TRBD2. The receptor comes from a man aged 70-80 years with active or convalescent COVID-19. Sequencing was performed on peripheral blood. DNA for the CDR3: TGCGCCAGCAGCCTGGTCGGAGTCAGGACTAGCGGACATCCCCGCGGGAGCGCCTACGAGCAGTACTTC. Its translation: CASSLVGVRTSGHPRGSAYEQYF.